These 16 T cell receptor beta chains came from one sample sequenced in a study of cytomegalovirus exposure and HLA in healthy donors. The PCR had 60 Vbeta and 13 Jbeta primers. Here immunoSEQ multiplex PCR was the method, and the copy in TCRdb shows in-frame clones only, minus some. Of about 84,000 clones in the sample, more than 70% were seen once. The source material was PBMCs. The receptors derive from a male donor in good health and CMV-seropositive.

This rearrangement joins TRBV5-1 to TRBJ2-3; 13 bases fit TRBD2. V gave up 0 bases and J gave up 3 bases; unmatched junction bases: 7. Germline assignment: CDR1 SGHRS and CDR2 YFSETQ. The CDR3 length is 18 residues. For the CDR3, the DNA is TGCGCCAGCAGCTTGGAACTAGCGGGAGGGATTGTAACAGATACGCAGTATTTT. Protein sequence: CASSLELAGGIVTDTQYF.

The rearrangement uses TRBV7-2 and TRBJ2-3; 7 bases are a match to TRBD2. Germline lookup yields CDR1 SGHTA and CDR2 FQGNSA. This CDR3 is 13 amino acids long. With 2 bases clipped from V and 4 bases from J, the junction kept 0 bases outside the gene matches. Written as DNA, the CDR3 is TGTGCCAGCAGCTTAAGCGGGGCAGATACGCAGTATTTT. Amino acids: CASSLSGADTQYF.

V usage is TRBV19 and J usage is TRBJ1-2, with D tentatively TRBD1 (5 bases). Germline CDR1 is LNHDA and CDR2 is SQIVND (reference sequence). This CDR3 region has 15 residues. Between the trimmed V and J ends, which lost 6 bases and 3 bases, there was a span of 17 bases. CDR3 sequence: CASSYPPARDYGYTF. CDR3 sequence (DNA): TGTGCCAGTAGCTACCCCCCCGCCAGGGACTATGGCTACACCTTC. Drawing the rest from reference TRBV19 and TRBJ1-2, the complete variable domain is DGGITQSPKYLFRKEGQNVTLSCEQNLNHDAMYWYRQDPGQGLRLIYYSQIVNDFQKGDIAEGYSVSREKKESFPLTVTSAQKNPTAFYLCASSYPPARDYGYTFGSGTRLTVV.

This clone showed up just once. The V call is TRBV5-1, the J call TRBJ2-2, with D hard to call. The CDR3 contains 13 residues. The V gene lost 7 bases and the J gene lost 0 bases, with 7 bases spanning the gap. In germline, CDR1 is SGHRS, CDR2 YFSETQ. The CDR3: CASYRPNTGELFF. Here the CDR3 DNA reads TGCGCCAGCTACAGACCGAACACCGGGGAGCTGTTTTTT.

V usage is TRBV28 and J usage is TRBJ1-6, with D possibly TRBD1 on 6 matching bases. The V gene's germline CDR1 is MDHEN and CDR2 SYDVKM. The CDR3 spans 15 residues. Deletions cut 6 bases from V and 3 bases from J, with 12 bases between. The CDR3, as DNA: TGTGCCAGCAGAACCGGGACATACTATAATTCACCCCTCCACTTT. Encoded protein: CASRTGTYYNSPLHF.

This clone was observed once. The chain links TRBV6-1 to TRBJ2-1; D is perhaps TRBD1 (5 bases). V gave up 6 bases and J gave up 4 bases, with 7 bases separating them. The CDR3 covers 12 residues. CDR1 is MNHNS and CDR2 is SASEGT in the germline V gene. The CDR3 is CASRGRYNEQFF. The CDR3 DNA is TGTGCCAGCAGGGGGCGATACAATGAGCAGTTCTTC.

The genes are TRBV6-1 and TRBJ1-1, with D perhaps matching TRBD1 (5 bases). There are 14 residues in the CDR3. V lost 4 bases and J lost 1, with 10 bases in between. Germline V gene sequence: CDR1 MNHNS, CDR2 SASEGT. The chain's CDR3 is CASSGRQRNTEAFF. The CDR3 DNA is TGTGCCAGCAGTGGAAGACAGAGGAACACTGAAGCTTTCTTT.

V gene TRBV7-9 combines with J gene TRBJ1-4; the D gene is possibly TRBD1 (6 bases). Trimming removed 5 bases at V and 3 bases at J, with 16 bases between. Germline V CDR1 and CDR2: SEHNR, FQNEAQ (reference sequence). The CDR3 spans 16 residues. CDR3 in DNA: TGTGCCAGCAGCCTGGTATCCGGGACACCTAATGAAAAACTGTTTTTT. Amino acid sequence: CASSLVSGTPNEKLFF.

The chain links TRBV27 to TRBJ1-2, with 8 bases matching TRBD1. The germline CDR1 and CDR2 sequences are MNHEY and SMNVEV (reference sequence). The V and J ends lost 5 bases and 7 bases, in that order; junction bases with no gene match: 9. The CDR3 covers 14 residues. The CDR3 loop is CASSPGTGYGGYTF. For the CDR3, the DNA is TGTGCCAGCAGTCCCGGGACAGGCTATGGTGGCTACACCTTC.

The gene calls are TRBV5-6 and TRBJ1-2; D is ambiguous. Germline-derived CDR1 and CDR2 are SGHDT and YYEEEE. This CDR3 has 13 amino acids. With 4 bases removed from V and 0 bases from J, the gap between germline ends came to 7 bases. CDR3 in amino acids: CASSQNPNYGYTF. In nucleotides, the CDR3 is TGTGCCAGCAGCCAAAATCCTAACTATGGCTACACCTTC.

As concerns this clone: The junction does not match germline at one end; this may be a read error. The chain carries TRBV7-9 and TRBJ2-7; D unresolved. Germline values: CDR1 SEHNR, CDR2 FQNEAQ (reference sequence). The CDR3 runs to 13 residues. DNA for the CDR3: TGTTCCAGCAGCTTACCCAGCTCCTACGAGCAGTACTTC. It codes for CSSSLPSSYEQYF.

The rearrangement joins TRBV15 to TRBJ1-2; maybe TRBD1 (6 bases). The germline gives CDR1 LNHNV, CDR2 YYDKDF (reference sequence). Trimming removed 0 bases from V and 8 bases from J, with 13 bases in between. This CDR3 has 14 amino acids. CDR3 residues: CATSRDRQEKGYTF. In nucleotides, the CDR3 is TGTGCCACCAGCAGAGACCGACAGGAAAAGGGCTACACCTTC.

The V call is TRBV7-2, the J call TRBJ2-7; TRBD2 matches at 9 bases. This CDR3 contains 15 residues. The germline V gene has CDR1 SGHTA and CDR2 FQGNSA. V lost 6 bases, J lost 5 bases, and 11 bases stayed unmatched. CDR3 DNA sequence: TGTGCCAGCAGTAACATTCTAGCGGGAATAGACGAGCAGTACTTC. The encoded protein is CASSNILAGIDEQYF.

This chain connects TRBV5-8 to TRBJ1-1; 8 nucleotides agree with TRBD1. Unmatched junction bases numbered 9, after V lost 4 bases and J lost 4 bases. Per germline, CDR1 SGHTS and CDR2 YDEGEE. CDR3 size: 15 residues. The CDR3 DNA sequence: TGTGCCAGCAGCGCACAGGGGGACCCTACCACTGAAGCTTTCTTT. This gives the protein CASSAQGDPTTEAFF.

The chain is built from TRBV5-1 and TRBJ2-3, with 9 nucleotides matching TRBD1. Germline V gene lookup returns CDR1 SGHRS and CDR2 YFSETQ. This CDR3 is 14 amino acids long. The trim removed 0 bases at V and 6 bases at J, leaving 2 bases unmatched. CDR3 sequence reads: CASSLAGTGDTQYF. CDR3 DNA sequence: TGCGCCAGCAGCTTGGCCGGGACAGGGGATACGCAGTATTTT. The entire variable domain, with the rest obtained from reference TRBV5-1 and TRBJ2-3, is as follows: KAGVTQTPRYLIKTRGQQVTLSCSPISGHRSVSWYQQTPGQGLQFLFEYFSETQRNKGNFPGRFSGRQFSNSRSEMNVSTLELGDSALYLCASSLAGTGDTQYFGPGTRLTVL.

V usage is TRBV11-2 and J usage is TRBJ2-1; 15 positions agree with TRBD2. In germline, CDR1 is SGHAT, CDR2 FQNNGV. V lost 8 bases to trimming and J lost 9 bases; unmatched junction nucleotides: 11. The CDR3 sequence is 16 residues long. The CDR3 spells CASPPLGLAGGSEQFF. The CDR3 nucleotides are TGTGCCAGCCCTCCTTTGGGACTAGCGGGAGGAAGTGAGCAGTTCTTC. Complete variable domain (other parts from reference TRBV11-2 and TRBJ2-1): EAGVAQSPRYKIIEKRQSVAFWCNPISGHATLYWYQQILGQGPKLLIQFQNNGVVDDSQLPKDRFSAERLKGVDSTLKIQPAKLEDSAVYLCASPPLGLAGGSEQFFGPGTRLTVL.